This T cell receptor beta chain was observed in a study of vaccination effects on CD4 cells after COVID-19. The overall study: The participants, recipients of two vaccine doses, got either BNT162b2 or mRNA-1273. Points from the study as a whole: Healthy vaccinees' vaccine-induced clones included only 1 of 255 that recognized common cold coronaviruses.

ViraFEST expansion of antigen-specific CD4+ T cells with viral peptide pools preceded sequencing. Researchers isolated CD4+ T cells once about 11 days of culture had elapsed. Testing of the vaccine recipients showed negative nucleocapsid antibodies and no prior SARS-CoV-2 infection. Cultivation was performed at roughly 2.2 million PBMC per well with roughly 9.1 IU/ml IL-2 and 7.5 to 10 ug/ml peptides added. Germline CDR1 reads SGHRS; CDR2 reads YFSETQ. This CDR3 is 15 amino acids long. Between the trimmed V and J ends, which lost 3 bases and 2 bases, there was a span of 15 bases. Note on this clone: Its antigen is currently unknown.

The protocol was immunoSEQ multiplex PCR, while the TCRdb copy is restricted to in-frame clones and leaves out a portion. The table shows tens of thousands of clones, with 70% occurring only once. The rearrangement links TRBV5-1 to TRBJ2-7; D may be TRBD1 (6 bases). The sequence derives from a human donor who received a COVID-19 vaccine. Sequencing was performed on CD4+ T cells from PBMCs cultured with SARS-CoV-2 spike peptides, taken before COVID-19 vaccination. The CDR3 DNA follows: TGCGCCAGCAGCTGGGGTTCCGAGGGGGCCTACGAGCAGTACTTC. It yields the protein CASSWGSEGAYEQYF. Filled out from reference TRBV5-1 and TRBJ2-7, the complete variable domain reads KAGVTQTPRYLIKTRGQQVTLSCSPISGHRSVSWYQQTPGQGLQFLFEYFSETQRNKGNFPGRFSGRQFSNSRSEMNVSTLELGDSALYLCASSWGSEGAYEQYFGPGTRLTVT.